This T cell receptor beta chain was observed in a study of blood T cell repertoires in COVID-19. About the research overall: COVID-19 samples, acute and convalescent, were from the United States, Italy and Spain. Sources were T cells, B-cell-depleted T cells, or PBMCs; the material itself was cDNA or gDNA.

Germline loops: CDR1 KGHDR, CDR2 SFDVKD. The CDR3 sequence is 15 residues long. V gave up 5 bases and J gave up 0 bases; unmatched junction bases: 3. In the source study's methods: Researchers report that nucleated cell counts were estimated from reference gene primer amplification. Produced via immunoSEQ multiplex PCR; TCRdb's table is partial and in-frame only. For V, J and clone size, that table is used; D and trimming come from the DNA. The table lists tens of thousands of clones, more than 85% of them singletons. This sequence was found in a human donor in a cohort sampled during active COVID-19. The sequencing sample was made of peripheral blood. The chain employs TRBV24-1 and TRBJ2-3, with 8 bases matching TRBD2. CDR3 coding DNA: TGTGCCACCAGTGTCGCTAGCGGGAGCACAGATACGCAGTATTTT. This translates into CATSVASGSTDTQYF.